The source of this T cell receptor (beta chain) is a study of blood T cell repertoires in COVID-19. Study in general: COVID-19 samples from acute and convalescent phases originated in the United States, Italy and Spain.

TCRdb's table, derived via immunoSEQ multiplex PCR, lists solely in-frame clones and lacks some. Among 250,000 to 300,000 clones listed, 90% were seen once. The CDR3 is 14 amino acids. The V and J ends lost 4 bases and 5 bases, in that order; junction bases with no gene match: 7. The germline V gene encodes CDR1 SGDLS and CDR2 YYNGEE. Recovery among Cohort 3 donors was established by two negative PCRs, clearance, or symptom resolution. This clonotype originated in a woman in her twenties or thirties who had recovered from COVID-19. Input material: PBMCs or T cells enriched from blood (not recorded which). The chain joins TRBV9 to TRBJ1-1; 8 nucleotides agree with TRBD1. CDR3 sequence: CASSPGTGVTEAFF. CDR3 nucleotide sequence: TGTGCCAGCAGCCCAGGGACAGGTGTTACTGAAGCTTTCTTT.